These T cell receptor beta chains were read from a single sample in a study of T cells in Graves' hyperthyroidism and ophthalmopathy. From the multiplex PCR reads, TCRdb called clonotypes with MiXCR, one entry per CDR3 protein. Of some 690,000 distinct CDR3 sequences listed, 15% to 20% were seen once; the top ten hold around 15%. The sequencing input was blood. The origin of the receptors is a man aged 45 to 65 with Graves' hyperthyroidism. Both conserved end residues are trimmed from each CDR3.

TRBV15,TRBJ1-5,ATSRDKVAGVQPQH
TRBV4-1,TRBJ1-1,ASSPGRLLMGNTEAF
TRBV28,TRBJ1-1,ASSLGALSTEAF
TRBV27,TRBJ2-1,ASTRALSSYNEQF
TRBV7-6,TRBJ2-3,ASSSSGLSTDTQY
TRBV5-4,TRBJ2-3,ASTHGRGATDTQY
TRBV12-3/TRBV12-4,TRBJ1-2,ASQSSYGYT
TRBV4-1,TRBJ1-4,ASSQGRTASNEKLF
TRBV4-1,TRBJ2-7,ASSQEDRSSYEQY
TRBV28,TRBJ2-5,ASSGTAEETQY
TRBV18,TRBJ1-1,ASSPSEGTNTEAF
TRBV11-3,TRBJ2-3,ASSLGSSTSTDTQY
TRBV2,TRBJ1-5,ASSTTGLDNQPQH
TRBV19,TRBJ2-1,ASSIGGINEQF
TRBV29-1,TRBJ2-1,SVVSRDSYNEQF
TRBV4-2,TRBJ2-3,ASSQDRAGDTQY
TRBV18,TRBJ2-1,ASSRRLPSSNEQF
TRBV29-1,TRBJ2-7,SVVQREFSEQY
TRBV6-5,TRBJ2-3,ASSYSGSTDTQY
TRBV5-1,TRBJ2-7,ASSLAPGLAVYEQY
TRBV6-1,TRBJ1-1,ATYRGGYTEAF
TRBV6-2/TRBV6-3,TRBJ1-4,ASSYSGPRDGEKLF
TRBV29-1,TRBJ2-1,SVDWGESYNEQF
TRBV3-1,TRBJ2-3,ASSQGVGGSTDTQY
TRBV30,TRBJ2-1,AWSTGVAANYNEQF
TRBV9,TRBJ2-2,ASSVVGESGELF
TRBV28,TRBJ1-1,ASSFGGRGTEAF
TRBV6-1,TRBJ2-7,ASSPGGGAYEQY
TRBV28,TRBJ2-3,ASRSAGGTDTQY
TRBV5-4,TRBJ2-7,ASSLSIRSLAGATEQY
TRBV2,TRBJ2-5,ASKLGLAAGGETQY
TRBV5-1,TRBJ2-7,ASSLWGLDEQY
TRBV30,TRBJ1-4,AWSRSREKLF
TRBV28,TRBJ1-5,ASSLVDRVGQPQH
TRBV18,TRBJ2-3,ASSPTGVKDTQY
TRBV20-1,TRBJ2-2,SARWTTVGTGELF
TRBV25-1,TRBJ2-5,ASSEYEGRETQY
TRBV29-1,TRBJ2-4,SVELAGVINIQY
TRBV29-1,TRBJ2-1,SVERGTSVYNEQF
TRBV12-3/TRBV12-4,TRBJ2-5,ASTRTVQETQY
TRBV28,TRBJ2-7,ASRPPPSDEQY
TRBV12-3/TRBV12-4,TRBJ1-2,ASSLVPFRDRNYGYT
TRBV11-2,TRBJ2-7,ASSFSGPYEQY
TRBV12-3/TRBV12-4,TRBJ1-2,ASSWSQVPLAGYT
TRBV27,TRBJ2-2,ASSLLEDTGELF